The present T cell receptor (beta chain) was sequenced within a study of cytomegalovirus exposure and HLA in healthy donors. Notes on the study in general: Association of roughly 17,000 TCR beta sequences with HLA alleles was found at 0.05 false discovery rate in a later analysis.

Comment on this clone: Its target is unknown.

V lost 5 bases and J lost 0, with 14 bases in between. The length of the CDR3 is 16 residues. In germline, CDR1 is MNHEY, CDR2 SMNVEV (reference sequence). PCR used 60 Vbeta primers and 13 Jbeta primers. Sequencing was performed with immunoSEQ multiplex PCR; in TCRdb, only in-frame clones are kept and a portion is missing. The data hold 110,000 to 150,000 clones, with 68% observed a single time. The receptor was isolated from a man aged 55 to 69 in good health and CMV-seronegative. The V gene is TRBV27, the J gene TRBJ2-1; maybe TRBD2 (5 bases). Sequenced input: PBMCs. CDR3 in amino acids: CASSIRAGGSYNEQFF. The CDR3 nucleotides are TGTGCCAGCAGTATTAGGGCGGGTGGCTCCTACAATGAGCAGTTCTTC.